This entry lists 19 T cell receptor beta chains sequenced from one sample in a study of blood T cell repertoires in COVID-19. The protocol was immunoSEQ multiplex PCR, while the TCRdb copy is restricted to in-frame clones and leaves out a portion. The profile shows about 65,000 clones, about 77% of them singletons. The sample was peripheral blood. These receptors were obtained from a human donor in a cohort sampled during active COVID-19.

Written as DNA, the CDR3 is TGTGCCAGCAGTGAAGACCGGGACAGGGGACGCACTGAAAAACTGTTTTTT. It translates to CASSEDRDRGRTEKLFF. The chain links TRBV2 to TRBJ1-4; 10 bases agree with TRBD1. CDR3 length: 17 amino acids. CDR1 is SNHLY, CDR2 FYNNEI, per germline. The V gene end was trimmed by 1 base and the J gene end by 7 bases; junction bases not matched to a gene: 9.

The chain recombines TRBV5-4 with TRBJ2-3, with D possibly TRBD1 on 6 matching bases. This CDR3 region has 17 residues. Between the trimmed V and J ends, which lost 0 bases and 1 base, there was a span of 15 bases. Germline assignment: CDR1 SGHNT and CDR2 YYREEE (reference sequence). The CDR3 DNA follows: TGTGCCAGCAGCTTGGCTACAGGGTTCGATGGCACAGATACGCAGTATTTT. It is translated as CASSLATGFDGTDTQYF. Together with reference TRBV5-4 and TRBJ2-3, the CDR3 gives the full variable domain: ETGVTQSPTHLIKTRGQQVTLRCSSQSGHNTVSWYQQALGQGPQFIFQYYREEENGRGNFPPRFSGLQFPNYSSELNVNALELDDSALYLCASSLATGFDGTDTQYFGPGTRLTVL.

Remarks on this clone: In the same sample, other DNA sequences code for this CDR3. The V and J genes are TRBV27 and TRBJ1-2, with 8 bases that match TRBD1. Germline V lookup: CDR1 MNHEY, CDR2 SMNVEV (reference sequence). V was pared by 5 bases and J by 8 bases, with 7 bases of the junction left unmatched. There are 13 residues in the CDR3. This CDR3 reads CASSLNRGNGYTF. The CDR3 nucleotides read TGTGCCAGCAGTCTAAACAGGGGGAACGGCTACACCTTC.

This clone was seen ten or more times. The V call is TRBV6-2 or TRBV6-3, the J call TRBJ2-2; no definite D call. Trimming removed 4 bases from V and 4 bases from J, with 13 bases in between. The germline V gene has CDR1 MNHEY and CDR2 SVGEGT. The CDR3 contains 15 residues. The CDR3 loop reads CASSLSPHLTGELFF. CDR3 in DNA: TGTGCCAGCAGTTTGAGCCCTCATCTCACCGGGGAGCTGTTTTTT.

This chain links TRBV19 with TRBJ1-4, with TRBD1 matching over 8 bases. The germline V gene has CDR1 LNHDA and CDR2 SQIVND (reference sequence). The CDR3 has 17 residues. V gave up 7 bases and J gave up 0 bases; unmatched junction bases: 10. The CDR3 reads CASKNRGLSATNEKLFF. DNA for the CDR3: TGTGCCAGTAAGAACAGGGGGTTATCGGCAACTAATGAAAAACTGTTTTTT.

This chain uses TRBV5-1 with TRBJ1-4; TRBD1 agrees at 12 bases. The CDR3 contains 16 residues. Germline V gene data show CDR1 as SGHRS and CDR2 as YFSETQ. With 4 bases clipped from V and 6 bases from J, the junction kept 7 bases outside the gene matches. The CDR3 DNA follows: TGCGCCAGCAGCACGGGGACAGGGGGCGGGTATGAAAAACTGTTTTTT. It encodes CASSTGTGGGYEKLFF.

A single count supports this clone. The gene calls are TRBV5-4 and TRBJ1-1, with D possibly matching TRBD1 (5 bases). The CDR3 has 13 residues. Trimming took 4 bases from V and 3 from J, leaving 10 bases between them. Germline V gene lookup returns CDR1 SGHNT and CDR2 YYREEE (reference sequence). The CDR3 nucleotides read TGTGCCAGCAGCCTCGACAGTTACACTGAAGCTTTCTTT. Its translation is CASSLDSYTEAFF.

J is TRBJ1-6 and V is TRBV3-1 (or the pseudogene TRBV3-2); D is unclear. Trimming took 1 base from V and 0 from J, leaving 7 bases between them. The length of the CDR3 is 16 residues. Germline CDR1 reads LGHDT; CDR2 reads YNNKEL (reference sequence). This CDR3 reads CASSQGWSSYNSPLHF. CDR3 coding DNA: TGTGCCAGCAGCCAAGGGTGGAGCTCCTATAATTCACCCCTCCACTTT.

The chain combines TRBV28 with TRBJ2-7; D is unclear. Trimming took 8 bases from V and 3 from J, leaving 11 bases between them. CDR3 length equals 12 residues. Germline CDR1 MDHEN, CDR2 SYDVKM. The CDR3 coding sequence is TGTGCCAGCTCCCTACTCGACTACGAGCAGTACTTC. Its translation is CASSLLDYEQYF.

The chain combines TRBV9 with TRBJ2-1, with 10 bases identical to TRBD2. The CDR3 has 16 residues. From germline, CDR1 is SGDLS and CDR2 YYNGEE. V lost 0 bases and J lost 8; bases outside the gene matches: 8. The CDR3 sequence is CASSVGPSGRVDEQFF. The DNA for the CDR3 is TGTGCCAGCAGCGTAGGTCCTAGCGGGAGAGTGGATGAGCAGTTCTTC.

The chain uses TRBV18 and TRBJ2-5, with 7 bases lining up with TRBD1. CDR3 size: 13 residues. Germline lookup yields CDR1 KGHSH and CDR2 LQKENI. The J segment lost 11 bases and the V segment lost 0 bases, leaving 6 bases of the junction unmatched. CDR3 DNA: TGTGCCAGCTCACCACCTGACAGGGCCCATCAGTACTTC. Protein product: CASSPPDRAHQYF.

The chain joins TRBV2 to TRBJ2-2; D is ambiguous. V dropped 6 bases and J dropped 0 bases, with 8 bases sitting between them. The CDR3 spans 14 residues. Germline CDR1 is SNHLY and CDR2 is FYNNEI. CDR3 amino acids: CASSRVANTGELFF. The CDR3 bases are TGTGCCAGCAGCCGGGTCGCGAACACCGGGGAGCTGTTTTTT.

This clone was counted many times. The V gene is TRBV19, the J gene TRBJ2-7; 9 bases align to TRBD1. V shed 9 bases and J 0 bases; nucleotides not matched to a gene: 3. The CDR3 contains 13 residues. Per the germline V gene, CDR1 is LNHDA and CDR2 is SQIVND (reference sequence). The CDR3 DNA is TGTGCCAGCGGACAGGGGTACTCCTACGAGCAGTACTTC. It translates to CASGQGYSYEQYF.

The rearrangement joins TRBV5-4 to TRBJ1-2, with 8 bases fitting TRBD1. Per germline, CDR1 SGHNT and CDR2 YYREEE (reference sequence). V shed 0 bases and J 4 bases; nucleotides not matched to a gene: 5. The CDR3 length is 15 residues. DNA for the CDR3: TGTGCCAGCAGCTTGGTAGGACAGGGAACCTATGGCTACACCTTC. This codes for CASSLVGQGTYGYTF.

This chain links TRBV10-3 with TRBJ1-2; 7 bases are a match to TRBD1. Germline V gene data show CDR1 as ENHRY and CDR2 as SYGVKD. This CDR3 is 13 amino acids long. The V segment lost 2 bases and the J segment 5 bases; nucleotides outside the gene matches: 2. The CDR3 nucleotides are TGTGCCATCAGTGAGCAGGGGGGTTATGGCTACACCTTC. It specifies CAISEQGGYGYTF.

This clone was picked up a small number of times. The V and J genes are TRBV28 and TRBJ1-2; D gene ambiguous. Trimming removed 5 bases from V and 2 bases from J, with 12 bases in between. The CDR3 runs 14 residues. Germline CDR1 reads MDHEN; CDR2 reads SYDVKM. The CDR3 DNA follows: TGTGCCAGCAGTCGCGGGGTGGGGAACTATGGCTACACCTTC. This gives the protein CASSRGVGNYGYTF.

This chain links TRBV1 with TRBJ1-3; the D segment call TRBD1 is taken from the table without a DNA check. TRBV1 is given as a pseudogene. The CDR3 is made up of 19 amino acids. The DNA of the CDR3 is TGCACCAGCAGCCAAGAGGCTAGAGAGGACAGGGCCTCTGGAAACACCATATATTTT. Translation gives CTSSQEAREDRASGNTIYF.

This clone has just one count. V gene TRBV28 combines with J gene TRBJ2-2, with D unresolved. V was clipped by 7 bases and J by 5 bases, with 8 bases between them. From germline, CDR1 is MDHEN and CDR2 SYDVKM. CDR3 length: 12 residues. The CDR3 nucleotides read TGTGCCAGCAATACTCCTACCGGGGAGCTGTTTTTT. This codes for CASNTPTGELFF. Looking up the rest from reference TRBV28 and TRBJ2-2 gives the full variable domain: DVKVTQSSRYLVKRTGEKVFLECVQDMDHENMFWYRQDPGLGLRLIYFSYDVKMKEKGDIPEGYSVSREKKERFSLILESASTNQTSMYLCASNTPTGELFFGEGSRLTVL.

The chain uses TRBV28 and TRBJ2-3, with 10 bases matching TRBD1. Per germline, CDR1 MDHEN and CDR2 SYDVKM. The CDR3 length is 12 residues. V lost 8 bases to trimming and J lost 13 bases; unmatched junction nucleotides: 9. The CDR3 here is CASRPGGTGEYF. CDR3 in DNA: TGTGCCAGCCGCCCGGGGGGGACAGGGGAGTATTTT.